This entry lists 21 T cell receptor beta chains sequenced from one sample in a study of blood T cells in healthy people across ages. A J-beta primer mix and a sample-barcoded 5' primer were used in a second PCR of roughly 6 to 11 cycles. TCRdb re-analysed the 5' RACE reads in MiXCR, keeping a single row per CDR3 protein. The sample has 920,000 or so distinct CDR3 sequences, 35% to 50% seen once; the top ten hold about 19%. Sequenced input: blood. These receptors were collected from a woman aged 55 to 70 in good health.

The chain recombines TRBV12-3 or TRBV12-4 with TRBJ2-5; TRBD1 agrees at 8 bases. The V and J ends lost 3 bases and 2 bases, in that order; junction bases with no gene match: 8. The CDR3 totals 16 residues. The chain's CDR3 is CASSFRTGPPQETQYF. The CDR3 DNA follows: TGTGCCAGCAGTTTCCGGACAGGGCCCCCGCAAGAGACCCAGTACTTC.

The chain couples TRBV7-2 to TRBJ2-5; 8 bases line up with TRBD2. The CDR3 has 13 residues. In germline, CDR1 is SGHTA, CDR2 FQGNSA. Unmatched junction bases numbered 11, after V lost 5 bases and J lost 12 bases. CDR3 amino acids: CASSPGSGATEYF. The CDR3 DNA reads as TGTGCCAGCAGCCCAGGTAGCGGGGCGACTGAGTACTTC.

This rearrangement joins TRBV10-3 to TRBJ2-1, with 9 bases aligning to TRBD2. V lost 4 bases, J lost 5 bases, and 3 bases stayed unmatched. Germline values: CDR1 ENHRY, CDR2 SYGVKD. The CDR3 is 14 amino acids. The CDR3 nucleotides read TGTGCCATCAGTGCGACTAGCGGTCACAATGAGCAGTTCTTC. Translated: CAISATSGHNEQFF.

This chain links TRBV7-9 with TRBJ1-1; 12 nucleotides align to TRBD1. Looked up from germline, CDR1 is SEHNR and CDR2 is FQNEAQ (reference sequence). V was clipped by 5 bases and J by 1 base; unmatched bases: 8. There are 17 residues in the CDR3. The CDR3 DNA reads as TGTGCCAGCAGCACACGGGACAGGGGGCCCCAGAACACTGAAGCTTTCTTT. Translated, it gives CASSTRDRGPQNTEAFF.

The CDR3 protein is CASSLGGATGVRGAQYF. CDR3 nucleotides: TGTGCCAGCAGCTTAGGAGGAGCGACAGGGGTGCGGGGGGCCCAGTACTTC. The chain is built from TRBV7-2 and TRBJ2-5; D may match TRBD1 or TRBD2 (8 bases each). The CDR3 spans 17 residues. The V end lost 1 base, the J end lost 9 bases, and 24 bases lay between the germline ends. Germline CDR1 reads SGHTA; CDR2 reads FQGNSA.

This chain joins TRBV7-9 and TRBJ2-7; 9 bases align to TRBD1. The CDR3 has 16 amino acids. Germline V gene sequence: CDR1 SEHNR, CDR2 FQNEAQ (reference sequence). Trimming removed 1 base from V and 2 bases from J; junction bases left unmatched: 6. The CDR3 region has the DNA TGTGCCAGCAGCTTAGAGCCGGGACAGGGCGCCTACGAGCAGTACTTC. The encoded protein is CASSLEPGQGAYEQYF.

This clonotype was seen a few times. The chain couples TRBV5-1 to TRBJ2-4; no definite D call. The CDR3 consists of 14 residues. V was clipped by 1 base and J by 3 bases, with 8 bases between them. The germline V gene encodes CDR1 SGHRS and CDR2 YFSETQ. CDR3 nucleotide sequence: TGCGCCAGCAGCTTGTTAGGCCTCAAAAACATTCAGTACTTC. Encoded protein: CASSLLGLKNIQYF. Full variable domain (missing parts from reference TRBV5-1 and TRBJ2-4): KAGVTQTPRYLIKTRGQQVTLSCSPISGHRSVSWYQQTPGQGLQFLFEYFSETQRNKGNFPGRFSGRQFSNSRSEMNVSTLELGDSALYLCASSLLGLKNIQYFGAGTRLSVL.

This clonotype was seen many times. This chain links TRBV20-1 with TRBJ2-7; TRBD1 aligns across 8 bases. Germline V CDR1 and CDR2: DFQATT, SNEGSKA (reference sequence). This CDR3 has 15 amino acids. The junction had 13 bases not matched to a gene; V was cut back by 6 bases and J by 3 bases. The CDR3 nucleotides are TGCAGTGCCCCAGCGCGACAGGGGCTTTACTACGAGCAGTACTTC. It encodes CSAPARQGLYYEQYF.

The rearrangement uses TRBV12-3 or TRBV12-4 and TRBJ2-5; D is ambiguous. Trimming removed 7 bases at V and 8 bases at J, with 20 bases between. This CDR3 has 14 residues. This chain's CDR3 is CASTRGAKIETQYF. The CDR3 nucleotides are TGTGCCAGCACCCGAGGAGCAAAGATTGAAACCCAGTACTTC.

V and J are TRBV5-6 and TRBJ2-1, with 10 nucleotides matching TRBD2. After removal of 3 bases from V and 4 bases from J, the junction contained 13 bases not matched to a gene. This CDR3 contains 18 residues. Per germline, CDR1 SGHDT and CDR2 YYEEEE. CDR3 amino acids: CASSSVRPLAGEYNEQFF. Written as DNA, the CDR3 is TGTGCCAGCAGCTCGGTCAGGCCGCTAGCGGGAGAATACAATGAGCAGTTCTTC.

This chain joins TRBV28 and TRBJ1-2, with 7 positions matching TRBD1. The CDR3 loop spans 15 amino acids. Germline CDR1 MDHEN, CDR2 SYDVKM. V shed 7 bases and J 2 bases; nucleotides not matched to a gene: 10. The CDR3 protein is CASIPTGTANYGYTF. The DNA for the CDR3 is TGTGCCAGCATCCCAACGGGGACAGCAAACTATGGCTACACCTTC.

This clonotype came up a few times. The CDR3 reads CASSQDYARYEQYF. The DNA for the CDR3 is TGTGCCAGCAGCCAAGATTACGCCCGATACGAGCAGTACTTC. This chain connects TRBV4-2 to TRBJ2-7; D unclear. Germline V gene sequence: CDR1 LGHNA, CDR2 YNFKEQ. The length of the CDR3 is 14 residues. V lost 0 bases and J 4 bases, leaving 10 bases between the germline ends.

CDR3 bases: TGCGCCAGCAGTGAGGGCAGGGGCTCGGGGTCACCCCTCCACTTT. Protein: CASSEGRGSGSPLHF. The chain links TRBV10-2 to TRBJ1-6; TRBD1 might be the D (6 bases). V was pared by 2 bases and J by 10 bases, with 15 bases between. The CDR3 contains 15 residues. CDR1 WSHSY and CDR2 SAAADI come from the germline V gene.

This chain links TRBV6-1 with TRBJ2-7; weak D call: TRBD2 (6 bases). The CDR3 spans 15 residues. Germline loops: CDR1 MNHNS, CDR2 SASEGT. V shed 5 bases and J shed 1 base, with 15 bases lying between them. The CDR3: CASSSTRGQSYEQYF. The CDR3 DNA sequence: TGTGCCAGCAGTTCCACGCGGGGCCAATCCTACGAGCAGTACTTC.

The chain joins TRBV6-1 to TRBJ2-5; TRBD2 matches at 7 bases. V dropped 3 bases and J dropped 5; count of bases not matched to a gene: 9. The CDR3 covers 15 residues. Looked up from germline, CDR1 is MNHNS and CDR2 is SASEGT. For the CDR3, the DNA is TGTGCCAGCAGTGAGTCTGGGGGGGTTAGCGAGACCCAGTACTTC. Translated: CASSESGGVSETQYF.

In DNA, the CDR3 is TGTGCCAGCAGTTACTCCCAGTCTAGTAGGAGAACCTCCACAGATACGCAGTATTTT. It yields the protein CASSYSQSSRRTSTDTQYF. The rearrangement joins TRBV6-2 or TRBV6-3 to TRBJ2-3; D remains ambiguous. Germline V gene lookup returns CDR1 MNHEY and CDR2 SVGEGT. This CDR3 comprises 19 residues. V dropped 0 bases and J dropped 2 bases, with 21 bases sitting between them.

This clonotype was observed a handful of times. V gene TRBV28 combines with J gene TRBJ2-7; possible D gene TRBD1, 5 bases. Germline lookup yields CDR1 MDHEN and CDR2 SYDVKM. CDR3 size: 14 residues. Trimming took 2 bases from V and 3 from J, leaving 11 bases between them. Here the CDR3 DNA reads TGTGCCAGCAGTTTAATCCCCGACAGCTACGAGCAGTACTTC. Translated: CASSLIPDSYEQYF.

The chain joins TRBV5-1 to TRBJ2-1; D tentatively reads TRBD1 or TRBD2 (5 bases each). Germline CDR1 and CDR2: SGHRS and YFSETQ. The CDR3 has 15 amino acids. The V end lost 4 bases, the J end lost 7 bases, and 18 bases lay between the germline ends. For the CDR3, the DNA is TGCGCCAGCAGCCCCAATAGCGCCCCAGGGAATGAGCAGTTCTTC. It encodes CASSPNSAPGNEQFF.

V gene TRBV20-1 combines with J gene TRBJ1-1, with TRBD1 as a possible D gene (6 bases). The V gene lost 0 bases and the J gene lost 1 base, with 15 bases spanning the gap. The CDR3 has 16 residues. In germline, CDR1 is DFQATT, CDR2 SNEGSKA (reference sequence). CDR3 region: CSARDARTVSNTEAFF. CDR3 nucleotide sequence: TGCAGTGCTAGAGATGCCCGGACAGTCTCGAACACTGAAGCTTTCTTT.

The chain employs TRBV6-6 and TRBJ2-1; 10 positions match TRBD2. CDR3 size: 15 residues. J lost 3 bases, V lost 5 bases, and 4 bases had no gene match. Germline values: CDR1 MNHNY, CDR2 SVGAGI (reference sequence). The CDR3 DNA follows: TGTGCCAGCAGTACAGGACTAGCGGTCTACAATGAGCAGTTCTTC. Protein sequence: CASSTGLAVYNEQFF.

The chain employs TRBV12-3 or TRBV12-4 and TRBJ1-1; no firm D call. The CDR3 covers 13 residues. Trimming removed 3 bases from V and 11 bases from J, with 16 bases in between. The CDR3 nucleotides read TGTGCCAGCAGTTTTTCCGGCCATGGATCTGCTTTCTTT. Encoded protein: CASSFSGHGSAFF.